One TCR beta chain is described in this entry. Antigen: not known. Using a J-beta primer mix together with a sample-barcoded 5' primer, a second PCR was run for about 6 to 12 cycles. TCRdb fed the 5' RACE reads into MiXCR, producing one record per CDR3 protein. The sample consists of about 720,000 distinct CDR3 sequences, over 20% of them appearing once. V trimming: 3 bases; J trimming: 5 bases; junction bases outside the gene matches: 6. Germline CDR1 is MNHNY and CDR2 is SVGAGI (reference sequence). The CDR3 consists of 15 residues. This sample was included in a study of blood T cells in healthy people across ages. General study findings and limits: The diversity estimates, figures obtained from one million T cells, were considered underestimates.

The clonotype originates from a man in his 70s in good health. The genes are TRBV6-6 and TRBJ2-1; 8 bases fit TRBD2. Sequenced: blood. CDR3 amino acids: CASSYLAGGDNEQFF. CDR3 in DNA: TGTGCCAGCAGTTATCTGGCGGGGGGTGACAATGAGCAGTTCTTC.